This is a list of T cell receptor beta chains from one sample in a study of cytomegalovirus exposure and HLA in healthy donors. The protocol was immunoSEQ multiplex PCR, while the TCRdb copy is restricted to in-frame clones and leaves out a portion. The sample includes approximately 150,000 clones, roughly 75% seen only once; the top ten take around 2.5%. The sequenced sample was PBMCs. The receptor set was obtained from a female donor in good health and CMV-seronegative. Each CDR3 is given with its conserved first and last residue. D genes are given only for firm matches. Size is stated for part of the rows, as once, few or many counts, or as a class when the clone is expanded.

d_call: TRBD1
j_call: TRBJ2-5
v_call: TRBV4-2
clone_size: NA
cdr3_nt: TGTGCCAGCAGCCAAGATCCCGTACAGGGGATGTGGGAGACCCAGTACTTC
cdr3_aa: CASSQDPVQGMWETQYF

d_call: TRBD1
j_call: TRBJ2-7
v_call: TRBV7-8
clone_size: NA
cdr3_nt: TGTGCCAGCAGTGACGGGACAGCGCCTTACGAGCAGTACTTC
cdr3_aa: CASSDGTAPYEQYF

d_call: NA
j_call: TRBJ1-2
v_call: TRBV28
clone_size: NA
cdr3_nt: TGTGCCAGCAGTTACGGGGTGGCTAACTATGGCTACACCTTC
cdr3_aa: CASSYGVANYGYTF

d_call: NA
j_call: TRBJ1-5
v_call: TRBV4-2
clone_size: NA
cdr3_nt: TGTGCCAGCAGCCAAGAGGCCAACAATCAGCCCCAGCATTTT
cdr3_aa: CASSQEANNQPQHF

d_call: TRBD2
j_call: TRBJ2-1
v_call: TRBV9
clone_size: NA
cdr3_nt: TGTGCCAGCAGTCTAGCGGGAGGCGTTACTGAGCAGTTCTTC
cdr3_aa: CASSLAGGVTEQFF

d_call: NA
j_call: TRBJ1-1
v_call: TRBV19
clone_size: few
cdr3_nt: TGTGCCAGTAGTTCGATCGGGCAGGGAGCTTTCTTT
cdr3_aa: CASSSIGQGAFF

d_call: NA
j_call: TRBJ2-5
v_call: TRBV6-5
clone_size: NA
cdr3_nt: TGTGCCAGCAGTTACTCTAAGACCCAGTACTTC
cdr3_aa: CASSYSKTQYF

d_call: TRBD2
j_call: TRBJ2-7
v_call: TRBV29-1
clone_size: few
cdr3_nt: TGCAGCGTTGGGGAGGGGCCTTTTCGGGATCTAGTATACGAGCAGTACTTC
cdr3_aa: CSVGEGPFRDLVYEQYF

d_call: TRBD2
j_call: TRBJ2-1
v_call: TRBV6-5
clone_size: NA
cdr3_nt: TGTGCCAGCAGTTACGGGCTAGCGGACAATGAGCAGTTCTTC
cdr3_aa: CASSYGLADNEQFF

d_call: NA
j_call: TRBJ1-5
v_call: TRBV5-1
clone_size: few
cdr3_nt: TGCGCCAGCAGCTTGGTAGGGGATCCAAATCAGCCCCAGCATTTT
cdr3_aa: CASSLVGDPNQPQHF

d_call: NA
j_call: TRBJ1-2
v_call: TRBV15
clone_size: NA
cdr3_nt: TGTGCCACCAGCAGAGATTCGGGATCCAACTATGGCTACACCTTC
cdr3_aa: CATSRDSGSNYGYTF

d_call: NA
j_call: TRBJ2-5
v_call: TRBV19
clone_size: NA
cdr3_nt: TGTGCCAGTAAAGGCAGGGGAAGAGATGAGACCCAGTACTTC
cdr3_aa: CASKGRGRDETQYF

d_call: NA
j_call: TRBJ2-2
v_call: TRBV9
clone_size: NA
cdr3_nt: TGTGCCAGCAGCGTAGTAGGGGGGGCCGGGGAGCTGTTTTTT
cdr3_aa: CASSVVGGAGELFF

d_call: TRBD2
j_call: TRBJ2-5
v_call: TRBV7-9
clone_size: NA
cdr3_nt: TGTGCCAGCAGCCGAAGCGGGGGCCTTCAAGAGACCCAGTACTTC
cdr3_aa: CASSRSGGLQETQYF

d_call: TRBD1
j_call: TRBJ1-1
v_call: TRBV7-2
clone_size: NA
cdr3_nt: TGTGCCAGCAGCTTACTAAGACAGGGGATGAACACTGAAGCTTTCTTT
cdr3_aa: CASSLLRQGMNTEAFF

d_call: NA
j_call: TRBJ2-7
v_call: TRBV5-4
clone_size: NA
cdr3_nt: TGTGCCAGCAGCTTGGAGGCGGACTACTCGAGCTCCTACGAGCAGTACTTC
cdr3_aa: CASSLEADYSSSYEQYF

d_call: NA
j_call: TRBJ2-7
v_call: TRBV5-1
clone_size: NA
cdr3_nt: TGCGCCAGCAGCTTGGCGGCCGGCGGAACCTACGAGCAGTACTTC
cdr3_aa: CASSLAAGGTYEQYF

d_call: TRBD1
j_call: TRBJ1-2
v_call: TRBV6-1
clone_size: NA
cdr3_nt: TGTGCCAGCAGCTCGACAGGGCATGGCTACACCTTC
cdr3_aa: CASSSTGHGYTF

d_call: TRBD2
j_call: TRBJ2-7
v_call: TRBV28
clone_size: NA
cdr3_nt: TGTGCCAGCAGAGGTCGGGCTAGCGGGGAGAAGGTGCAGTACTTC
cdr3_aa: CASRGRASGEKVQYF

d_call: NA
j_call: TRBJ1-2
v_call: TRBV19
clone_size: NA
cdr3_nt: TGTGCCAGTAGTATCGCGTCTGGGGACTCCTATGGCTACACCTTC
cdr3_aa: CASSIASGDSYGYTF

d_call: NA
j_call: TRBJ2-7
v_call: TRBV21-1
clone_size: few
cdr3_nt: TGTGCCAGCAGCAAAGTATTCCCGGGGGCCTACGAGCAGTACTTC
cdr3_aa: CASSKVFPGAYEQYF

d_call: NA
j_call: TRBJ1-2
v_call: TRBV7-2
clone_size: few
cdr3_nt: TGTGCCAGCAGCTTAGGGCCCAGGTATGGCTACACCTTC
cdr3_aa: CASSLGPRYGYTF

d_call: TRBD2
j_call: TRBJ2-3
v_call: TRBV11-2
clone_size: NA
cdr3_nt: TGTGCCAGCAGCACTAGCGCAGATACGCAGTATTTT
cdr3_aa: CASSTSADTQYF

d_call: TRBD1
j_call: TRBJ2-7
v_call: TRBV11-2
clone_size: few
cdr3_nt: TGTGCCAGCAGCTTAGGACCGGACAGGGGTTACGAGCAGTACTTC
cdr3_aa: CASSLGPDRGYEQYF

d_call: TRBD1
j_call: TRBJ1-3
v_call: TRBV5-5
clone_size: NA
cdr3_nt: TGTGCCAGCAGCTTGTCAGGGGGCGCCCCTGGAAACACCATATATTTT
cdr3_aa: CASSLSGGAPGNTIYF

d_call: NA
j_call: TRBJ2-3
v_call: TRBV9
clone_size: few
cdr3_nt: TGTGCCAGCAAGACTAGTAGCACAGATACGCAGTATTTT
cdr3_aa: CASKTSSTDTQYF

d_call: TRBD1
j_call: TRBJ2-3
v_call: TRBV5-1
clone_size: NA
cdr3_nt: TGCGCCAGCAGCGCCCCCCGGACAGGGCGGTTAATGAGCCCAGATACGCAGTATTTT
cdr3_aa: CASSAPRTGRLMSPDTQYF

d_call: NA
j_call: TRBJ2-1
v_call: TRBV27
clone_size: NA
cdr3_nt: TGTGCCAGCAGTTTATTGGGGGGCTACAATGAGCAGTTCTTC
cdr3_aa: CASSLLGGYNEQFF

d_call: NA
j_call: TRBJ2-3
v_call: TRBV30
clone_size: NA
cdr3_nt: TGTGCCTGGAGTCCTACAGTAATTGCAGATACGCAGTATTTT
cdr3_aa: CAWSPTVIADTQYF

d_call: TRBD2
j_call: TRBJ2-5
v_call: TRBV5-1
clone_size: NA
cdr3_nt: TGCGCCAGCGGTCAAGTGGCGGGGGGGGAGACCCAGTACTTC
cdr3_aa: CASGQVAGGETQYF

d_call: TRBD2
j_call: TRBJ2-5
v_call: TRBV7-2
clone_size: once
cdr3_nt: TGTGCCAGCAGCTTAGAGCGGGGGAGGAAAGAGACCCAGTACTTC
cdr3_aa: CASSLERGRKETQYF

d_call: NA
j_call: TRBJ1-2
v_call: TRBV30
clone_size: NA
cdr3_nt: TGTGCCTGGAGTGTCAGCTATGGCTACACCTTC
cdr3_aa: CAWSVSYGYTF

d_call: NA
j_call: TRBJ2-7
v_call: TRBV10-3
clone_size: NA
cdr3_nt: TGTGCCATCAGTGAGTGGCAGGCCTACGAGCAGTACTTC
cdr3_aa: CAISEWQAYEQYF

d_call: TRBD1
j_call: TRBJ2-5
v_call: TRBV5-4
clone_size: NA
cdr3_nt: TGTGCCAGCAGCCCGGACAGGCCCAGCGAGACCCAGTACTTC
cdr3_aa: CASSPDRPSETQYF

d_call: TRBD1
j_call: TRBJ1-2
v_call: TRBV25-1
clone_size: NA
cdr3_nt: TGTGCCAGCAGTGAACAGGACAGGGATTGGGGCTACACCTTC
cdr3_aa: CASSEQDRDWGYTF

d_call: NA
j_call: TRBJ1-1
v_call: TRBV7-9
clone_size: NA
cdr3_nt: TGTGCCAGCAGCTTGAAACGGGAGATCACTGAAGCTTTCTTT
cdr3_aa: CASSLKREITEAFF

d_call: TRBD1
j_call: TRBJ1-1
v_call: TRBV4-2
clone_size: few
cdr3_nt: TGTGCCAGCAGCCAAGTCGCCGGGACAGGGGTGACTGAAGCTTTCTTT
cdr3_aa: CASSQVAGTGVTEAFF

d_call: TRBD1
j_call: TRBJ1-5
v_call: TRBV6-5
clone_size: NA
cdr3_nt: TGTGCCAGCAGTTTGACAGGGCCTTCCAATCAGCCCCAGCATTTT
cdr3_aa: CASSLTGPSNQPQHF

d_call: NA
j_call: TRBJ1-6
v_call: TRBV5-1
clone_size: NA
cdr3_nt: TGCGCCAGCAGCTCGGTAGGAGTCTCTCAACTCGGTTCACCCCTCCACTTT
cdr3_aa: CASSSVGVSQLGSPLHF

d_call: NA
j_call: TRBJ2-1
v_call: TRBV28
clone_size: few
cdr3_nt: TGTGCCAGCAGTTCCCGCGGACTTACCGCGAATGAGCAGTTCTTC
cdr3_aa: CASSSRGLTANEQFF

d_call: TRBD1
j_call: TRBJ2-7
v_call: TRBV5-1
clone_size: NA
cdr3_nt: TGCGCCAGCAGCTTGGGAGGGACAGAAATTTCCTACGAGCAGTACTTC
cdr3_aa: CASSLGGTEISYEQYF

d_call: TRBD1
j_call: TRBJ2-5
v_call: TRBV6-6
clone_size: NA
cdr3_nt: TGTGCCAGCAGCCCGGGACAGGAAGAGACCCAGTACTTC
cdr3_aa: CASSPGQEETQYF

d_call: TRBD1
j_call: TRBJ2-7
v_call: TRBV11-2
clone_size: NA
cdr3_nt: TGTGCCAGCAGCTTCGACAGGGTCAACGAGCAGTACTTC
cdr3_aa: CASSFDRVNEQYF

d_call: NA
j_call: TRBJ2-2
v_call: TRBV2
clone_size: NA
cdr3_nt: TGTGCCACCCGGTCCGTGGACACCGGGGAGCTGTTTTTT
cdr3_aa: CATRSVDTGELFF

d_call: NA
j_call: TRBJ1-5
v_call: TRBV27
clone_size: NA
cdr3_nt: TGTGCCAGCAGTTGGACTGGTAGCAATCAGCCCCAGCATTTT
cdr3_aa: CASSWTGSNQPQHF

d_call: NA
j_call: TRBJ2-5
v_call: TRBV11-1
clone_size: NA
cdr3_nt: TGTGCCAGCAGCTTAGGGAGGCCCGTACCCGGGACCCAGTACTTC
cdr3_aa: CASSLGRPVPGTQYF

d_call: NA
j_call: TRBJ2-7
v_call: TRBV19
clone_size: NA
cdr3_nt: TGTGCCAGTAGAGGAGCGGAGTCCTACGAGCAGTACTTC
cdr3_aa: CASRGAESYEQYF

d_call: NA
j_call: TRBJ2-1
v_call: TRBV11-1
clone_size: NA
cdr3_nt: TGTGCCAGCAGCTCCTTCCCTGTTAGCGGGACAGAAAGCAATGAGCAGTTCTTC
cdr3_aa: CASSSFPVSGTESNEQFF

d_call: NA
j_call: TRBJ1-1
v_call: TRBV2
clone_size: few
cdr3_nt: TGTGCCAGCAGTGAGTGGGCCCCCACTGAAGCTTTCTTT
cdr3_aa: CASSEWAPTEAFF

d_call: NA
j_call: TRBJ1-1
v_call: TRBV6-5
clone_size: NA
cdr3_nt: TGTGCCAGCGGAGGGGCCTTTGAAGCTTTCTTT
cdr3_aa: CASGGAFEAFF

d_call: TRBD2
j_call: TRBJ2-7
v_call: TRBV28
clone_size: few
cdr3_nt: TGTGCCAGCACCCCGGGCGGGGGTCCCGGCTACGAGCAGTACTTC
cdr3_aa: CASTPGGGPGYEQYF

d_call: TRBD1
j_call: TRBJ1-1
v_call: TRBV5-6
clone_size: NA
cdr3_nt: TGTGCCAGCAGCCCCGGGACAGGGTCTGAAGCTTTCTTT
cdr3_aa: CASSPGTGSEAFF

d_call: NA
j_call: TRBJ2-2
v_call: TRBV5-1
clone_size: few
cdr3_nt: TGCGCCAGCAGCTTCTACCTAACCGGGACATCGAACACCGGGGAGCTGTTTTTT
cdr3_aa: CASSFYLTGTSNTGELFF

d_call: NA
j_call: TRBJ2-7
v_call: TRBV6-1
clone_size: NA
cdr3_nt: TGTGCCAGCAGTGGTCAGGCAGGGGAAGGGTACGAGCAGTACTTC
cdr3_aa: CASSGQAGEGYEQYF

d_call: TRBD1
j_call: TRBJ1-4
v_call: TRBV18
clone_size: NA
cdr3_nt: TGTGCCAGCTCAGGACAAGGACAGGGCTCGGAAAAACTGTTTTTT
cdr3_aa: CASSGQGQGSEKLFF

d_call: NA
j_call: TRBJ2-3
v_call: TRBV6-5
clone_size: once
cdr3_nt: TGCGCCAGCAGGGAGCGTGGAGGCACAGATACGCAGTATTTT
cdr3_aa: CASRERGGTDTQYF